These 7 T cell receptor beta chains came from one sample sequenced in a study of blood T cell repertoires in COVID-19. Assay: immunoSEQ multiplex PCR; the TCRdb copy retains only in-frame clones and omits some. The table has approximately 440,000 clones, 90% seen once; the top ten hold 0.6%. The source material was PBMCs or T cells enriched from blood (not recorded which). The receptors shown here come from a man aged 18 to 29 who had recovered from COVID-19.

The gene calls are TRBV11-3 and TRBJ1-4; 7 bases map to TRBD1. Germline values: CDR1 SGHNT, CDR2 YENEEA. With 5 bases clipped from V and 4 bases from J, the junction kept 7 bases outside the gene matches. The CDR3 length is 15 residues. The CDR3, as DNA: TGTGCCAGCAGCCCAAGGGGACAGCGTAATGAAAAACTGTTTTTT. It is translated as CASSPRGQRNEKLFF. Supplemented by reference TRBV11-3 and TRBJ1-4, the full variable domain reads EAGVVQSPRYKIIEKKQPVAFWCNPISGHNTLYWYLQNLGQGPELLIRYENEEAVDDSQLPKDRFSAERLKGVDSTLKIQPAELGDSAVYLCASSPRGQRNEKLFFGSGTQLSVL.

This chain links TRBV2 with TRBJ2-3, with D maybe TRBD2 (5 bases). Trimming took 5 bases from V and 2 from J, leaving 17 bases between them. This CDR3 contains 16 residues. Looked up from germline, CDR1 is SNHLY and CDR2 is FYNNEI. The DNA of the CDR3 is TGTGCCAGCAGTAAACAACTAGTTCGGGACACAGATACGCAGTATTTT. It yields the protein CASSKQLVRDTDTQYF.

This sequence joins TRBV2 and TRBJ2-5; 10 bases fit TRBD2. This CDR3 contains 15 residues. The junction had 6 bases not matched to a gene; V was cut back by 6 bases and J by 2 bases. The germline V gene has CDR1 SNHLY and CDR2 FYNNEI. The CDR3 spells CASRNGLAAQETQYF. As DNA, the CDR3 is TGTGCCAGCAGAAATGGACTAGCGGCTCAAGAGACCCAGTACTTC.

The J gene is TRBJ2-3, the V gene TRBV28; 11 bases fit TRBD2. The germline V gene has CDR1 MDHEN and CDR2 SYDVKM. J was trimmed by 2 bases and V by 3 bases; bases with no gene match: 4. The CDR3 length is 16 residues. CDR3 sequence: CASSFRTSGYTDTQYF. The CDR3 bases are TGTGCCAGCAGTTTCCGGACTAGCGGGTACACAGATACGCAGTATTTT.

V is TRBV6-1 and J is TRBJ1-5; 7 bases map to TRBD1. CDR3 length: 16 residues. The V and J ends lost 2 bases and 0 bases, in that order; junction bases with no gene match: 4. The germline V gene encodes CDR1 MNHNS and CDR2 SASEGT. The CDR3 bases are TGTGCCAGCAGTGAAATACAGGGGTATAGCAATCAGCCCCAGCATTTT. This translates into CASSEIQGYSNQPQHF.

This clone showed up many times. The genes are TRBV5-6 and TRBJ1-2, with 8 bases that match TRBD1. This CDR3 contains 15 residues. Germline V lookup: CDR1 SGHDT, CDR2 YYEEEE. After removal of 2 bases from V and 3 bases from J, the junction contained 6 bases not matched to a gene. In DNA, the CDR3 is TGTGCCAGCAGCTTATTCAACAGGGGGGACTATGGCTACACCTTC. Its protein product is CASSLFNRGDYGYTF.

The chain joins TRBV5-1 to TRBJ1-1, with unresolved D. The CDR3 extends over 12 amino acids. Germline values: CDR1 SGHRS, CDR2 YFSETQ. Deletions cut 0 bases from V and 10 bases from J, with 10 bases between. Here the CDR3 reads CASSLVEGAAFF. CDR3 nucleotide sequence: TGCGCCAGCAGCTTGGTGGAGGGCGCAGCTTTCTTT.